The 32 T cell receptor beta chains below were found in one sample sequenced in a study of regulatory T cells in long-lasting Graves disease. The TCR beta library used iRepertoire HTBI primers with Arm-PCR amplification of CDR3. TCRdb itself ran the multiplex PCR reads through MiXCR, one entry per CDR3 protein. The sample holds about 540,000 distinct CDR3 sequences, 13% seen once. Time point in this sample: newly diagnosed GD, antithyroid drugs for less than 3 months. The TCR library used RNA extracted from PBMCs. These same records also appear under a second study, on T cells in Graves' hyperthyroidism and ophthalmopathy.

The sample here was peripheral blood mononuclear cells (PBMCs), taken at new diagnosis, from a patient treated with antithyroid drugs. The origin of the receptors is a man under 40 with Graves disease.

This clonotype was recorded many times. The gene calls are TRBV11-2 and TRBJ2-5; D remains unclear. Trimming cost V 3 bases and J 5 bases, with 7 bases left between them. Germline CDR1 SGHAT, CDR2 FQNNGV. This CDR3 region has 12 residues. CDR3 coding DNA: TGTGCCAGCAGCTTCTTCGGGGAGACCCAGTACTTC. It translates to CASSFFGETQYF.

This clonotype was recorded at least ten times. The chain employs TRBV19 and TRBJ1-1; weak D call: TRBD1 (5 bases). The V gene's germline CDR1 is LNHDA and CDR2 SQIVND (reference sequence). The CDR3 contains 14 residues. V lost 7 bases, J lost 7 bases, and 19 bases lay in between. The CDR3 DNA sequence: TGTGCCAGTATTAACTTCCGGGACGGCGATGAAGCTTTCTTT. This gives the protein CASINFRDGDEAFF. Using reference TRBV19 and TRBJ1-1 for the parts outside the CDR3, the full variable domain is DGGITQSPKYLFRKEGQNVTLSCEQNLNHDAMYWYRQDPGQGLRLIYYSQIVNDFQKGDIAEGYSVSREKKESFPLTVTSAQKNPTAFYLCASINFRDGDEAFFGQGTRLTVV.

A word on this clonotype: One base away lies a much larger clone, so this may be a sequencing read error. The chain combines TRBV12-3 or TRBV12-4 with TRBJ2-5; D may match TRBD1 or TRBD2 (5 bases each). The CDR3 is 12 residues long. The V end was cut by 5 bases, the J end by 7 bases, with 11 bases between. CDR3 in amino acids: CASSNYGGTQYF. Here the CDR3 DNA reads TGTGCCAGCAGTAATTATGGGGGGACCCAGTACTTC.

This clonotype has at least ten counts. V usage is TRBV30 and J usage is TRBJ2-1; 10 nucleotides agree with TRBD2. Trimming cost V 3 bases and J 8 bases; bases outside gene matches: 7. CDR3 length equals 14 residues. Germline CDR1 is GTSNPN and CDR2 is SVGIG (reference sequence). The CDR3 loop reads CAWRASGSGDEQFF. The CDR3 DNA sequence: TGTGCCTGGAGGGCTAGCGGGAGTGGAGATGAGCAGTTCTTC.

This clonotype was recorded many times. CDR3 nucleotide sequence: TGCAGCGTTGAGCCGGGGGCGGGCTACGAGCAGTACTTC. Its translation: CSVEPGAGYEQYF. This chain connects TRBV29-1 to TRBJ2-7; D assignment may be TRBD1 or TRBD2 (6 bases each). The CDR3 totals 13 residues. Per the germline V gene, CDR1 is SQVTM and CDR2 is ANQGSEA. V lost 3 bases, J lost 3 bases, and 12 bases lay in between.

The sample holds many counts of this clonotype. The V and J genes are TRBV5-1 and TRBJ2-7; TRBD1 or TRBD2 may be the D gene (5 bases each). The germline V gene has CDR1 SGHRS and CDR2 YFSETQ. Trimming pared 0 bases from V and 5 bases from J, leaving 12 bases between. This CDR3 has 14 amino acids. CDR3 sequence (DNA): TGCGCCAGCAGCTTGGGCCTGCCGGGGCACGAGCAGTACTTC. This translates into CASSLGLPGHEQYF.

J is TRBJ1-1 and V is TRBV19; the D gene is possibly TRBD1 (6 bases). There are 13 residues in the CDR3. Germline CDR1 and CDR2: LNHDA and SQIVND (reference sequence). Between the trimmed V and J ends, which lost 7 bases and 0 bases, there was a span of 9 bases. The CDR3 region has the DNA TGTGCCAGTAAGGACAGAATGAACACTGAAGCTTTCTTT. It translates to CASKDRMNTEAFF.

The DNA of the CDR3 is TGTGCCAGCTCAGGGGGCCTCCACGAGCAGTACTTC. Amino acid sequence: CASSGGLHEQYF. The rearrangement links TRBV2 to TRBJ2-7; 8 bases are a match to TRBD1. CDR3 length equals 12 residues. V shed 8 bases and J 5 bases; nucleotides not matched to a gene: 5. In germline, CDR1 is SNHLY, CDR2 FYNNEI.

This clonotype has just a few counts. This chain connects TRBV2 to TRBJ2-6, with D possibly called TRBD1 or TRBD2 (5 bases each). Trimming removed 4 bases from V and 2 bases from J, with 9 bases in between. CDR3 size: 15 residues. CDR1 is SNHLY and CDR2 is FYNNEI in the germline V gene. CDR3 in amino acids: CASSAQGPGANVLTF. The CDR3 nucleotides are TGTGCCAGCAGTGCTCAGGGACCTGGGGCCAACGTCCTGACTTTC.

The V and J genes are TRBV29-1 and TRBJ1-2; 8 bases align to TRBD1. This CDR3 is 10 amino acids long. After removal of 4 bases from V and 8 bases from J, the junction contained 0 bases not matched to a gene. The germline V gene encodes CDR1 SQVTM and CDR2 ANQGSEA. CDR3 in amino acids: CSVGDRGYTF. The CDR3 DNA reads TGCAGCGTTGGGGACAGGGGCTACACCTTC.

This clonotype was seen more than once but under ten times. This chain links TRBV12-3 or TRBV12-4 with TRBJ1-2, with D hard to call. This CDR3 has 16 residues. V was trimmed by 2 bases and J by 7 bases, leaving 20 bases between them. CDR3 residues: CASSLMPPGTPTGYTF. In DNA, the CDR3 is TGTGCCAGCAGTTTAATGCCCCCCGGTACCCCAACTGGCTACACCTTC.

This clonotype showed up many times. This sequence joins TRBV27 and TRBJ2-1, with a tentative D call TRBD1 (6 bases). This CDR3 is 14 amino acids long. Germline CDR1 and CDR2: MNHEY and SMNVEV (reference sequence). The V end lost 3 bases, the J end lost 5 bases, and 11 bases lay between the germline ends. The CDR3 is CASSFGRGHNEQFF. The CDR3 nucleotides read TGTGCCAGCAGTTTTGGCAGGGGTCACAATGAGCAGTTCTTC.

A note on this clonotype: A much larger clone lies a single base off, so this may be a read error. J is TRBJ1-1 and V is TRBV7-9; D not resolved. Germline CDR1 and CDR2: SEHNR and FQNEAQ (reference sequence). This CDR3 region has 13 residues. The V end was cut by 7 bases, the J end by 10 bases, with 19 bases between. CDR3 residues: CASTSSAGEGAFF. In DNA, the CDR3 is TGTGCCAGCACCTCGAGTGCAGGAGAGGGAGCTTTCTTT. The variable domain in full, completed from reference TRBV7-9 and TRBJ1-1, reads DTGVSQNPRHKITKRGQNVTFRCDPISEHNRLYWYRQTLGQGPEFLTYFQNEAQLEKSRLLSDRFSAERPKGSFSTLEIQRTEQGDSAMYLCASTSSAGEGAFFGQGTRLTVV.

In this sample, this clonotype turned up many times. This chain uses TRBV12-3 or TRBV12-4 with TRBJ2-3, with 7 nucleotides matching TRBD2. The V and J ends lost 1 base and 4 bases, in that order; junction bases with no gene match: 8. This CDR3 comprises 16 residues. CDR3 DNA: TGTGCCAGCAGTTTAGAGGTTTCGGGGAGGGCAGATACGCAGTATTTT. Its translation is CASSLEVSGRADTQYF.

This clonotype has only one observation. The V call is TRBV4-1, the J call TRBJ2-7, with 9 bases fitting TRBD1. CDR1 is MGHRA, CDR2 YSYEKL, per germline. The CDR3 is 15 amino acids. With V trimmed by 0 bases and J by 6 bases, 6 bases remained unmatched. The CDR3 is CASSQDFRQGGEQYF. CDR3 coding DNA: TGCGCCAGCAGCCAAGATTTCAGACAGGGGGGCGAGCAGTACTTC.

The chain uses TRBV18 and TRBJ2-7; 8 nucleotides agree with TRBD2. This CDR3 comprises 17 residues. Losses at the gene ends were 3 bases for V and 4 bases for J; bases not matched to a gene: 14. CDR1 and CDR2 from the germline V gene are KGHSH and LQKENI. CDR3 amino acids: CASSPSRSGSLDYEQYF. DNA for the CDR3: TGTGCCAGCTCACCCTCCAGGAGCGGGAGTTTGGATTACGAGCAGTACTTC.

With regard to this clonotype: A read error is possible here, since a much larger clone lies one base away. The chain joins TRBV29-1 to TRBJ2-5, with 8 bases fitting TRBD2. Germline trimming cut 8 bases from V and 1 base from J; bases unmatched to any gene: 12. This CDR3 spans 15 amino acids. Per the germline V gene, CDR1 is SQVTM and CDR2 is ANQGSEA. The CDR3 DNA is TGCAGCACCACGGGACTAGTGGGACTCCAAGAGACCCAGTACTTC. Translated: CSTTGLVGLQETQYF.

In its sample, this clonotype was seen a few times. The chain is built from TRBV3-1 and TRBJ2-7; D is uncertain. The CDR3 is 15 amino acids. V gave up 0 bases and J gave up 2 bases, with 11 bases separating them. Looked up from germline, CDR1 is LGHDT and CDR2 is YNNKEL (reference sequence). The CDR3 coding sequence is TGTGCCAGCAGCCAAGAAGGGCGGCTAGCCTACGAGCAGTACTTC. The encoded protein is CASSQEGRLAYEQYF.

A few counts support this clonotype. The chain's CDR3 is CAISVQDYSETQYF. The CDR3 nucleotides read TGTGCCATCAGTGTCCAGGACTACTCTGAGACCCAGTACTTC. The chain uses TRBV10-3 and TRBJ2-5; maybe TRBD2 (6 bases). The CDR3 totals 14 residues. Looked up from germline, CDR1 is ENHRY and CDR2 is SYGVKD. Deletions cut 4 bases from V and 5 bases from J, with 14 bases between.

This clonotype was detected many times. V usage is TRBV30 and J usage is TRBJ1-1; TRBD1 is a possible D gene (5 bases). Deletions cut 1 base from V and 2 bases from J, with 11 bases between. CDR3 length: 14 amino acids. Per germline, CDR1 GTSNPN and CDR2 SVGIG (reference sequence). In DNA form, the CDR3 reads TGTGCCTGGAGTGCCGGACACTCAAACACTGAAGCTTTCTTT. This translates into CAWSAGHSNTEAFF.

J is TRBJ2-5 and V is TRBV18; TRBD2 matches 11 bases. CDR1 is KGHSH, CDR2 LQKENI, per germline. V was clipped by 1 base and J by 0 bases; unmatched bases: 13. The CDR3 is 20 amino acids. The CDR3 region is CASSPRPFGTSGKYQETQYF. The CDR3 DNA sequence: TGTGCCAGCTCACCACGACCGTTCGGGACTAGCGGAAAGTACCAAGAGACCCAGTACTTC.

This clonotype appeared many times. This chain uses TRBV18 with TRBJ1-5; no definite D call. V dropped 1 base and J dropped 3 bases, with 7 bases sitting between them. Germline CDR1 reads KGHSH; CDR2 reads LQKENI. The CDR3 runs 14 residues. The CDR3 region has the DNA TGTGCCAGCTCACCACTGCAGGCCAATCAGCCCCAGCATTTT. It specifies CASSPLQANQPQHF.

This clonotype showed up just a few times. The chain links TRBV7-2 to TRBJ1-6; the D is unclear. The CDR3 covers 15 residues. V lost 2 bases to trimming and J lost 5 bases, with 10 bases between them. The germline gives CDR1 SGHTA, CDR2 FQGNSA. CDR3 sequence (DNA): TGTGCCAGCAGCTTACCTGGACGGAATAATTCACCCCTCCACTTT. Residues: CASSLPGRNNSPLHF.

The chain couples TRBV9 to TRBJ2-1, with 8 bases fitting TRBD2. Unmatched junction bases numbered 12, after V lost 4 bases and J lost 9 bases. Germline values: CDR1 SGDLS, CDR2 YYNGEE. The CDR3 covers 15 residues. The CDR3, as DNA: TGTGCCAGCAGCCCCCGATATAGCGGGACGGGTGAGCAGTTCTTC. Translation gives CASSPRYSGTGEQFF.

About this clonotype: A read error may explain this, as a much larger clone is one base away. The chain combines TRBV7-2 with TRBJ2-1; D possibly corresponds to TRBD2 (5 bases). Per germline, CDR1 SGHTA and CDR2 FQGNSA. CDR3 size: 14 residues. CDR3 nucleotide sequence: TGTGCCGGCAGCTTAAAACTAGTGAATGTAGGGCAGTTCTTC. It specifies CAGSLKLVNVGQFF. Complete variable domain (other parts from reference TRBV7-2 and TRBJ2-1): GAGVSQSPSNKVTEKGKDVELRCDPISGHTALYWYRQSLGQGLEFLIYFQGNSAPDKSGLPSDRFSAERTGGSVSTLTIQRTQQEDSAVYLCAGSLKLVNVGQFFGPGTRLTVL.

This clonotype was recorded many times. This chain joins TRBV12-3 or TRBV12-4 and TRBJ1-3; D is unresolved. V was pared by 6 bases and J by 1 base, with 7 bases between. The CDR3 spans 13 residues. CDR3 in DNA: TGTGCCAGCAGAAGGATTTCTGGAAACACCATATATTTT. Translating gives CASRRISGNTIYF.

This clonotype was seen at least ten times. This rearrangement joins TRBV28 to TRBJ2-7, with 9 bases fitting TRBD2. The germline V gene has CDR1 MDHEN and CDR2 SYDVKM. CDR3 length: 17 residues. V shed 1 base, J shed 2 bases, and the junction held 9 bases outside the gene matches. The CDR3 nucleotides are TGTGCCAGCAGTTTATCCGGCCCTGGCGGGAGGGCCTACGAGCAGTACTTC. Translation: CASSLSGPGGRAYEQYF.

This clonotype has at least ten counts. The chain's CDR3 is CASSLSQIYEQYF. The CDR3 DNA reads TGTGCCAGCAGCTTAAGTCAGATCTACGAGCAGTACTTC. The chain joins TRBV7-9 to TRBJ2-7, with D uncertain. There are 13 residues in the CDR3. CDR1 SEHNR and CDR2 FQNEAQ come from the germline V gene (reference sequence). With 2 bases removed from V and 3 bases from J, the gap between germline ends came to 8 bases.

This clonotype was seen only a few times. The rearrangement links TRBV15 to TRBJ1-5, with 9 bases that match TRBD1. The CDR3 consists of 14 residues. Germline CDR1 reads LNHNV; CDR2 reads YYDKDF (reference sequence). V was clipped by 9 bases and J by 7 bases; unmatched bases: 10. The CDR3 here is CATARDRVNQPQHF. CDR3 bases: TGTGCCACAGCGCGGGACAGGGTCAACCAGCCCCAGCATTTT.

As concerns this clonotype: A read error may be the cause here, since a much bigger clone is one base away. The V call is TRBV30, the J call TRBJ2-1; 10 positions match TRBD1. V trimming: 4 bases; J trimming: 10 bases; junction bases outside the gene matches: 7. Per the germline V gene, CDR1 is GTSNPN and CDR2 is SVGIG (reference sequence). CDR3 length: 13 amino acids. As DNA, the CDR3 is TGTGCCTGGAACTGGGACAGGGGAGGCGAGCAGTTCTTC. This translates into CAWNWDRGGEQFF. Drawing the rest from reference TRBV30 and TRBJ2-1, the complete variable domain is SQTIHQWPATLVQPVGSPLSLECTVEGTSNPNLYWYRQAAGRGLQLLFYSVGIGQISSEVPQNLSASRPQDRQFILSSKKLLLSDSGFYLCAWNWDRGGEQFFGPGTRLTVL.

This clonotype appeared many times. This chain joins TRBV24-1 and TRBJ2-3; perhaps TRBD2 as D (5 bases). This CDR3 is 16 amino acids long. Germline assignment: CDR1 KGHDR and CDR2 SFDVKD. Deletions cut 4 bases from V and 0 bases from J, with 13 bases between. The CDR3 is CATSEALAGSTDTQYF. Written as DNA, the CDR3 is TGTGCCACCAGTGAGGCATTGGCGGGTAGCACAGATACGCAGTATTTT.

A remark on this clonotype: Its ends do not fully match the called genes, so a read error is possible. The V call is TRBV29-1, the J call TRBJ2-1; TRBD1 might be the D (6 bases). The CDR3 has 11 amino acids. Germline V gives CDR1 SQVTM, CDR2 ANQGSEA. The CDR3 DNA sequence: TGCAGCGTTGAAGATAAGGGGGATCCAACTTTC. Its translation: CSVEDKGDPTF.